Following are 8 T cell receptor beta chains from one sample sequenced in a study of T cell repertoires in cytomegalovirus infection. The antigens for these receptors are not known. TCRdb re-called the reads with MiXCR, one entry per CDR3 protein. Among over 100,000 distinct CDR3 sequences listed, about a tenth were seen once. The sample comprised PBMCs, sequenced either directly or after in vitro stimulation (not recorded which). The receptors derive from a human donor in good health (CMV status not recorded). Some clones in this sample may be carry-over from other donors' samples.

The chain joins TRBV12-3 or TRBV12-4 to TRBJ1-1; tentatively, D is TRBD1 (5 bases). Trimming left V 5 bases short and J 2 bases short, with 15 bases between. CDR3 length: 15 residues. The CDR3: CASSPAGVPNTEAFF. In DNA, the CDR3 is TGTGCCAGCAGTCCCGCGGGGGTACCAAACACTGAAGCTTTCTTT.

This clonotype was seen at least ten times. This chain connects TRBV11-1 to TRBJ2-7; 7 positions match TRBD1. The CDR3 consists of 15 residues. Germline V gene sequence: CDR1 SGHAT, CDR2 FQDESV (reference sequence). The trim removed 0 bases at V and 2 bases at J, leaving 4 bases unmatched. In nucleotides, the CDR3 is TGTGCCAGCAGCTTAGCTGAAACAGGGGCCTACGAGCAGTACTTC. Amino acids: CASSLAETGAYEQYF. Full variable domain (rest looked up from reference TRBV11-1 and TRBJ2-7): EAEVAQSPRYKITEKSQAVAFWCDPISGHATLYWYRQILGQGPELLVQFQDESVVDDSQLPKDRFSAERLKGVDSTLKIQPAELGDSAMYLCASSLAETGAYEQYFGPGTRLTVT.

The genes are TRBV20-1 and TRBJ2-5; no clear D gene. Germline V gives CDR1 DFQATT, CDR2 SNEGSKA (reference sequence). This CDR3 has 12 amino acids. The germline V and J ends were trimmed by 2 bases and 0 bases, with 4 bases remaining between them. CDR3 amino acids: CSARLYQETQYF. CDR3 in DNA: TGCAGTGCTAGACTCTACCAAGAGACCCAGTACTTC.

This clonotype appeared many times. This chain links TRBV7-8 with TRBJ2-3; weak D call: TRBD2 (5 bases). This CDR3 has 15 residues. Looked up from germline, CDR1 is SGHVS and CDR2 is FQNEAQ. V lost 5 bases, J lost 1 base, and 13 bases lay in between. The CDR3 sequence: CASSGSDERTDTQYF. Here the CDR3 DNA reads TGTGCCAGCAGCGGTAGCGATGAACGCACAGATACGCAGTATTTT.

The sample holds many counts of this clonotype. V is TRBV2 and J is TRBJ2-5, with TRBD2 as a possible D gene (6 bases). In germline, CDR1 is SNHLY, CDR2 FYNNEI. Trimming left V 4 bases short and J 1 base short, with 16 bases between. The CDR3 runs 16 residues. The CDR3 is CASSVLSGGIQETQYF. CDR3 DNA: TGTGCCAGCAGTGTACTAAGTGGCGGGATCCAAGAGACCCAGTACTTC.

The rearrangement links TRBV19 to TRBJ2-2; tentatively, D is TRBD1 (8 bases). CDR1 is LNHDA and CDR2 is SQIVND in the germline V gene (reference sequence). V dropped 6 bases and J dropped 6 bases, with 26 bases sitting between them. The CDR3 runs to 18 residues. CDR3 DNA: TGTGCCAGTAGCCTGACAGGGGCCGCCAGGGGGAGGGCCGGGGAGCTGTTTTTT. Its translation is CASSLTGAARGRAGELFF.

The CDR3 reads CASSLLGASEQYF. The DNA of the CDR3 is TGTGCCAGCAGCTTGCTAGGGGCAAGCGAGCAGTACTTC. The V call is TRBV11-3, the J call TRBJ2-7, with D perhaps matching TRBD1 (5 bases). This CDR3 has 13 residues. CDR1 is SGHNT, CDR2 YENEEA, per germline. Deletions cut 3 bases from V and 6 bases from J, with 12 bases between. Full variable domain (rest looked up from reference TRBV11-3 and TRBJ2-7): EAGVVQSPRYKIIEKKQPVAFWCNPISGHNTLYWYLQNLGQGPELLIRYENEEAVDDSQLPKDRFSAERLKGVDSTLKIQPAELGDSAVYLCASSLLGASEQYFGPGTRLTVT.

This clonotype was seen more than once but under ten times. This chain uses TRBV6-5 with TRBJ2-3, with D unclear. Trimming removed 5 bases from V and 2 bases from J, with 11 bases in between. Germline CDR1 reads MNHEY; CDR2 reads SVGAGI. This CDR3 region has 14 residues. CDR3 protein: CASSLLVYTDTQYF. The CDR3 coding sequence is TGTGCCAGCAGTCTTTTAGTTTACACAGATACGCAGTATTTT.